The present entry profiles one T cell receptor beta chain with its context. As yet, its antigen is unknown. TCRdb reanalysed the 5' RACE reads using MiXCR and keeps one entry per CDR3 protein. The sample yields 300,000 to 350,000 distinct CDR3 sequences, 3.5% to 4.5% seen once. This entry belongs to a study of T cells after yellow fever vaccination. V shed 8 bases and J shed 1 base, with 21 bases lying between them. Germline V gives CDR1 SGHAT, CDR2 FQNNGV. The CDR3 runs 17 residues. Findings and caveats of the study: Secondary responses were weaker yet peaked faster, day 5 versus 15. Relatively few clonotypes were ones that appeared in both CD4 and CD8 compartments.

The sequenced sample was PBMCs, obtained 5 days after the yellow fever booster vaccination. The V call is TRBV11-2, the J call TRBJ2-1; a possible D gene is TRBD2 (6 bases). This clonotype originated in a man between 18 and 35 years old who received the YFV17D yellow fever vaccine. The CDR3 spells CASSLTGLLPSYNEQFF. As DNA, the CDR3 is TGTGCCAGCTCGCTCACGGGACTTCTCCCTTCCTACAATGAGCAGTTCTTC.